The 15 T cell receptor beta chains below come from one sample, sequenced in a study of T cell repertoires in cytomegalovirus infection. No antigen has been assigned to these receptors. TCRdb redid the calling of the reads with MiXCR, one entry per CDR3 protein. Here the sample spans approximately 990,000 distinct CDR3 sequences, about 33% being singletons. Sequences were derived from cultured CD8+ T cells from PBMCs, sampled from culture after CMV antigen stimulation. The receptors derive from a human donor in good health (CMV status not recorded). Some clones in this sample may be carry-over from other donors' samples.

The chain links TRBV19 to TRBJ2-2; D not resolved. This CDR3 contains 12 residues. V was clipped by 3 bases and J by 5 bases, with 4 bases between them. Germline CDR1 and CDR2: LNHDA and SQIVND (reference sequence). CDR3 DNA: TGTGCCAGTAGTATCGTTACCGGGGAGCTGTTTTTT. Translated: CASSIVTGELFF. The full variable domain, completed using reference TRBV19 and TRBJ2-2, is DGGITQSPKYLFRKEGQNVTLSCEQNLNHDAMYWYRQDPGQGLRLIYYSQIVNDFQKGDIAEGYSVSREKKESFPLTVTSAQKNPTAFYLCASSIVTGELFFGEGSRLTVL.

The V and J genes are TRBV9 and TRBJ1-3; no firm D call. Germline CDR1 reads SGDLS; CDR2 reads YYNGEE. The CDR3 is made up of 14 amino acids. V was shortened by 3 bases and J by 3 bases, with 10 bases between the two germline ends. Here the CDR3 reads CASSGTYNGNTIYF. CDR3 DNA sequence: TGTGCCAGCAGCGGGACTTACAATGGAAACACCATATATTTT. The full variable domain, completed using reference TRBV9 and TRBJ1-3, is DSGVTQTPKHLITATGQRVTLRCSPRSGDLSVYWYQQSLDQGLQFLIQYYNGEERAKGNILERFSAQQFPDLHSELNLSSLELGDSALYFCASSGTYNGNTIYFGEGSWLTVV.

The CDR3 DNA reads as TGTGCCACCTTGCCGTGGGACAGGCCTTATGGCTACACCTTC. This gives the protein CATLPWDRPYGYTF. This rearrangement joins TRBV12-3 or TRBV12-4 to TRBJ1-2, with 8 bases lining up with TRBD1. J gave up 5 bases and V 10 bases, and 12 bases lay outside the gene matches. The CDR3 runs to 14 residues.

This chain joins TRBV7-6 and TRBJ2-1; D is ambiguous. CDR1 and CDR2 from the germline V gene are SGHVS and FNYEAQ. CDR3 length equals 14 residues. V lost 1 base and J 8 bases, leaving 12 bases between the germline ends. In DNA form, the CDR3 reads TGTGCCAGCAGCTTAGGTCCCGGGTTAGATGAGCAGTTCTTC. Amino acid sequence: CASSLGPGLDEQFF. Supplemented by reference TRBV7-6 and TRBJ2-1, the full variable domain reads GAGVSQSPRYKVTKRGQDVALRCDPISGHVSLYWYRQALGQGPEFLTYFNYEAQQDKSGLPNDRFSAERPEGSISTLTIQRTEQRDSAMYRCASSLGPGLDEQFFGPGTRLTVL.

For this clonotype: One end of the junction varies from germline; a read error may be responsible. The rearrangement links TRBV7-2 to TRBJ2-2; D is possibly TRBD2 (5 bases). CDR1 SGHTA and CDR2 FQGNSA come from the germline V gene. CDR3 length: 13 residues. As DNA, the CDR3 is TGTGCCAGCAGCTTTGGGAACACCGGGGAGCTGCTTTTT. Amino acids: CASSFGNTGELLF.

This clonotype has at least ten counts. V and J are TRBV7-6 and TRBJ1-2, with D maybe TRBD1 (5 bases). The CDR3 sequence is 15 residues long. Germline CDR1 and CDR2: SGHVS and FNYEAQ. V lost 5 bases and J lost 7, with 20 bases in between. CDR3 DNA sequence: TGTGCCAGCAGCCTAGGGACGGGTCAGGAGGTTGGCTACACCTTC. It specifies CASSLGTGQEVGYTF.

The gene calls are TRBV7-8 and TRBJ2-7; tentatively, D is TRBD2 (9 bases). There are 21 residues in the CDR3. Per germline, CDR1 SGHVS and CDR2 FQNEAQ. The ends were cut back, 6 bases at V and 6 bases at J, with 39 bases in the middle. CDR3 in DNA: TGTGCCAGCAGAAATTCGACCTTTAACGCAGGGGGCGGGTTAGCGGGGGTCGAGCAGTACTTC. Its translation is CASRNSTFNAGGGLAGVEQYF. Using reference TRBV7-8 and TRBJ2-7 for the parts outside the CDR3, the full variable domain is GAGVSQSPRYKVAKRGQDVALRCDPISGHVSLFWYQQALGQGPEFLTYFQNEAQLDKSGLPSDRFFAERPEGSVSTLKIQRTQQEDSAVYLCASRNSTFNAGGGLAGVEQYFGPGTRLTVT.

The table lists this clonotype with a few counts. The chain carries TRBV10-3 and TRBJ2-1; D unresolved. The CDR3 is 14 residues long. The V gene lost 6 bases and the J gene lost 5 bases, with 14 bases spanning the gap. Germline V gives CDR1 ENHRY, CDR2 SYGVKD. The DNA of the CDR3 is TGTGCCATCAGGCTGAGCACTCAAGACAATGAGCAGTTCTTC. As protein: CAIRLSTQDNEQFF.

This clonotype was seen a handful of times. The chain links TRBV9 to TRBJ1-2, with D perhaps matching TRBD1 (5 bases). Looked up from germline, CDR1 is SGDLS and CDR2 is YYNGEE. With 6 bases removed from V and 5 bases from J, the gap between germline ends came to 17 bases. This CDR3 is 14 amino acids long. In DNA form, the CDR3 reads TGTGCCAGCACTCCCACAGGCGCGTTATATGGCTACACCTTC. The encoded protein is CASTPTGALYGYTF.

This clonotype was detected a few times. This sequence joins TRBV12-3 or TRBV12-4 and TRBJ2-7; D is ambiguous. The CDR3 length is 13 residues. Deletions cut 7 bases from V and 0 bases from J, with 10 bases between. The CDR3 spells CASTHRFSYEQYF. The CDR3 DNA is TGTGCCAGCACTCACCGCTTCTCCTACGAGCAGTACTTC.

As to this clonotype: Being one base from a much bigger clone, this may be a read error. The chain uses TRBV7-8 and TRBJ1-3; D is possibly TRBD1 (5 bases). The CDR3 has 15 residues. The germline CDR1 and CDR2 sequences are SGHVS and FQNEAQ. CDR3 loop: CANSFGGLSGNTIYF. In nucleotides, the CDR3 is TGTGCCAACAGCTTCGGGGGTCTATCTGGAAACACCATATATTTT.

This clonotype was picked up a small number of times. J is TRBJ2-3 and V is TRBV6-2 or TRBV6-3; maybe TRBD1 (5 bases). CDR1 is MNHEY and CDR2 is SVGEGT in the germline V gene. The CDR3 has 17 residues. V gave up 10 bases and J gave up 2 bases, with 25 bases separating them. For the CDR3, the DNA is TGTGCCATTTCTACGTTGCAGTCAGGGATGTTCACAGATACGCAGTATTTT. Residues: CAISTLQSGMFTDTQYF.

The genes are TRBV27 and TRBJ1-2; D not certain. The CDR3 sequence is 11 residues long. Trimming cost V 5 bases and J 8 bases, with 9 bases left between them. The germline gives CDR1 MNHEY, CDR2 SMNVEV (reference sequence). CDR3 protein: CASSDRRGYTF. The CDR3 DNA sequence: TGTGCCAGCAGTGACCGGAGGGGCTACACCTTC.

The CDR3 spells CASSYGQVNEQFF. CDR3 sequence (DNA): TGTGCCAGCAGTTACGGACAGGTGAATGAGCAGTTCTTC. The genes are TRBV6-6 and TRBJ2-1; 7 bases fit TRBD1. V was clipped by 2 bases and J by 7 bases; unmatched bases: 2. CDR1 and CDR2 from the germline V gene are MNHNY and SVGAGI (reference sequence). The CDR3 length is 13 residues.

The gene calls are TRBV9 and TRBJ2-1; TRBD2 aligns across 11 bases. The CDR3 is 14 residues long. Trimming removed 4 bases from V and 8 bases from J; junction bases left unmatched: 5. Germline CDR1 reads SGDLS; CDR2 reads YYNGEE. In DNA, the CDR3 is TGTGCCAGCAGCCCCCGGACTAGCGGGTATGAGCAGTTCTTC. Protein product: CASSPRTSGYEQFF.